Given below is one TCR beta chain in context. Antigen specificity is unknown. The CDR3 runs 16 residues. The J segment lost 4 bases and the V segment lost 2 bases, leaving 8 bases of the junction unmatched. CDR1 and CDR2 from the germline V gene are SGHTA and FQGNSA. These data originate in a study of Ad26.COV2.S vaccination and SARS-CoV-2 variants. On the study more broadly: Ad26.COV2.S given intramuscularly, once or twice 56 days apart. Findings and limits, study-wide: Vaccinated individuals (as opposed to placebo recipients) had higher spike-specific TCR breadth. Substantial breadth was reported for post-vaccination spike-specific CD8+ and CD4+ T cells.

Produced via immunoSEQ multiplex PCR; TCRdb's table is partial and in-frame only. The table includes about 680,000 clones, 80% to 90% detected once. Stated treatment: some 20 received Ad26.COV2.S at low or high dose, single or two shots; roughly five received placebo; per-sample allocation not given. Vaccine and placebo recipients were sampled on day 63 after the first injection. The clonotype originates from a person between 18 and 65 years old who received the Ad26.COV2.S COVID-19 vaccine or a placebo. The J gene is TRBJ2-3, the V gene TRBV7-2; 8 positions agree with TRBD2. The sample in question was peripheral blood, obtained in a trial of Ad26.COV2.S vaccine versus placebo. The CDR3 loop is CASSLPRGLAADTQYF. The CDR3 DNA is TGTGCCAGCAGCTTACCTCGCGGACTAGCTGCAGATACGCAGTATTTT.